Listed here are 15 T cell receptor beta chains from one sample, sequenced in a study of T cell clones after liver transplantation. Using immunoSEQ multiplex PCR, the repertoire was profiled, and TCRdb retains in-frame clones only, with some absent. Counted here are approximately 18,000 clones, more than 80% occurring once; the ten biggest clones make up 10% to 15%. Sequencing was performed on CD8+ T cells from blood, taken roughly 3.5 years after liver transplant. Source of these receptors: a human patient who received a liver transplant. The T cells may come from the graft donor.

The rearrangement links TRBV11-1 to TRBJ2-3; TRBD1 agrees at 8 bases. Germline lookup yields CDR1 SGHAT and CDR2 FQDESV (reference sequence). This CDR3 spans 16 amino acids. The V and J ends lost 4 bases and 2 bases, in that order; junction bases with no gene match: 8. CDR3: CASSSRQGRDTDTQYF. The CDR3 nucleotides are TGTGCCAGCAGCTCCAGACAGGGGCGGGACACAGATACGCAGTATTTT.

This sequence joins TRBV9 and TRBJ2-3, with D hard to call. Germline V gene lookup returns CDR1 SGDLS and CDR2 YYNGEE. The CDR3 is 15 amino acids. Trimming pared 4 bases from V and 2 bases from J, leaving 14 bases between. DNA of the CDR3: TGTGCCAGCAGCCCGTCCGCGGTACCCACAGATACGCAGTATTTT. This gives the protein CASSPSAVPTDTQYF.

This clone was detected once. The J gene is TRBJ1-3, the V gene TRBV28; no clear D gene. The ends were cut back, 7 bases at V and 3 bases at J, with 4 bases in the middle. This CDR3 comprises 11 residues. Germline V gives CDR1 MDHEN, CDR2 SYDVKM. The DNA for the CDR3 is TGTGCCAGCATCTTTGGAAACACCATATATTTT. It codes for CASIFGNTIYF.

The V gene is TRBV9, the J gene TRBJ2-1; the D is unclear. Germline lookup yields CDR1 SGDLS and CDR2 YYNGEE. V lost 4 bases and J 0 bases, leaving 14 bases between the germline ends. The CDR3 has 16 amino acids. The CDR3 spells CASSPLVPSSYNEQFF. DNA of the CDR3: TGTGCCAGCAGCCCCCTTGTCCCGAGCTCCTACAATGAGCAGTTCTTC.

This clone appeared a few times. This chain joins TRBV30 and TRBJ1-5; D gene ambiguous. V lost 2 bases, J lost 2 bases, and 7 bases lay in between. The CDR3 consists of 13 residues. Germline values: CDR1 GTSNPN, CDR2 SVGIG (reference sequence). CDR3 amino acids: CAWSWSGNQPQHF. CDR3 bases: TGTGCCTGGAGTTGGTCAGGCAATCAGCCCCAGCATTTT.

V usage is TRBV19 and J usage is TRBJ2-1; 9 bases are a match to TRBD2. Per germline, CDR1 LNHDA and CDR2 SQIVND (reference sequence). Trimming took 2 bases from V and 6 from J; bases not matched to a gene: 5. This CDR3 spans 15 amino acids. In nucleotides, the CDR3 is TGTGCCAGTAGTATATCGGCTAGCGGGACCAATGAGCAGTTCTTC. This codes for CASSISASGTNEQFF.

CDR3 protein: CASSLKLEGADEQFF. The CDR3 DNA is TGCGCCAGCAGCTTAAAGTTAGAGGGGGCGGATGAGCAGTTCTTC. The gene calls are TRBV5-1 and TRBJ2-1, with 7 positions matching TRBD1. V was clipped by 2 bases and J by 8 bases; unmatched bases: 10. This CDR3 has 15 amino acids. CDR1 and CDR2 from the germline V gene are SGHRS and YFSETQ. The full variable domain, in which reference TRBV5-1 and TRBJ2-1 provide the parts outside the CDR3, is KAGVTQTPRYLIKTRGQQVTLSCSPISGHRSVSWYQQTPGQGLQFLFEYFSETQRNKGNFPGRFSGRQFSNSRSEMNVSTLELGDSALYLCASSLKLEGADEQFFGPGTRLTVL.

Concerning this clone: At one end the junction does not follow the germline gene, possibly because of a read error. The V call is TRBV7-9, the J call TRBJ2-7, with TRBD2 matching over 11 bases. Germline-derived CDR1 and CDR2 are SEHNR and FQNEAQ (reference sequence). This CDR3 is built from 14 residues. The CDR3: CASSVAGGPYEQYF. The CDR3 DNA sequence: TGTGCCAGCAGCGTAGCGGGAGGGCCTTACGAGCAGTACTTC.

V is TRBV28 and J is TRBJ2-3; 14 bases are a match to TRBD2. The V and J ends lost 5 bases and 4 bases, in that order; junction bases with no gene match: 11. The CDR3 runs 18 residues. Germline CDR1 MDHEN, CDR2 SYDVKM. CDR3 nucleotides: TGTGCCAGCAGTCTGTCGAGACTAGCGGGAGGGCCTGCAGATACGCAGTATTTT. Its translation is CASSLSRLAGGPADTQYF.

The chain joins TRBV19 to TRBJ2-2, with 7 bases aligning to TRBD1. This CDR3 comprises 15 residues. V dropped 2 bases and J dropped 4; count of bases not matched to a gene: 4. Germline values: CDR1 LNHDA, CDR2 SQIVND (reference sequence). The DNA of the CDR3 is TGTGCCAGTAGTATATTTGGGACAGTCACCGGGGAGCTGTTTTTT. This sequence encodes CASSIFGTVTGELFF. Together with reference TRBV19 and TRBJ2-2, the CDR3 gives the full variable domain: DGGITQSPKYLFRKEGQNVTLSCEQNLNHDAMYWYRQDPGQGLRLIYYSQIVNDFQKGDIAEGYSVSREKKESFPLTVTSAQKNPTAFYLCASSIFGTVTGELFFGEGSRLTVL.

The chain uses TRBV19 and TRBJ2-2, with no clear D. CDR1 is LNHDA and CDR2 is SQIVND in the germline V gene (reference sequence). Trimming removed 6 bases at V and 9 bases at J, with 14 bases between. The CDR3 has 13 amino acids. The CDR3 spells CASSPTLNRELFF. CDR3 nucleotides: TGTGCCAGTAGCCCTACCCTTAACAGGGAGCTGTTTTTT.

Worth noting for this clone: The junction and the germline gene differ at one end; a read error may be behind it. In the same sample, other DNA sequences code for this CDR3. The gene calls are TRBV10-1 and TRBJ2-4; the D call may be TRBD1 or TRBD2 (5 bases each). The CDR3 contains 17 residues. CDR1 is WNHNN, CDR2 SYGVQD, per germline (reference sequence). This CDR3 reads CASSDPYAGTAENIQYF. CDR3 nucleotides: TGCGCCAGCAGTGATCCTTACGCCGGGACGGCTGAAAACATTCAGTATTTC.

V is TRBV27 and J is TRBJ2-7; TRBD2 matches at 7 bases. V trimming: 4 bases; J trimming: 3 bases; junction bases outside the gene matches: 6. Germline CDR1 MNHEY, CDR2 SMNVEV (reference sequence). CDR3 size: 14 residues. CDR3 region: CASSSGTTHYEQYF. In nucleotides, the CDR3 is TGTGCCAGCAGTTCGGGGACTACCCACTACGAGCAGTACTTC.

The chain links TRBV11-2 to TRBJ2-1, with 10 bases fitting TRBD2. CDR1 and CDR2 (germline): SGHAT, FQNNGV. V lost 4 bases and J lost 7; bases outside the gene matches: 7. The CDR3 covers 15 residues. The CDR3 DNA sequence: TGTGCCAGCAGCTACTCTAGCGGGAGTGGGAATGAGCAGTTCTTC. Translated: CASSYSSGSGNEQFF.

The V call is TRBV11-2, the J call TRBJ1-1; D uncertain. The CDR3 is 12 amino acids. Per the germline V gene, CDR1 is SGHAT and CDR2 is FQNNGV. Trimming left V 3 bases short and J 7 bases short, with 9 bases between. Here the CDR3 reads CASSFAGSEAFF. In DNA form, the CDR3 reads TGTGCCAGCAGCTTCGCGGGGAGTGAAGCTTTCTTT.